The entry below describes one T cell receptor (beta chain). This specimen belongs to a study of blood T cell repertoires in COVID-19. Each exposed participant met a COVID-19 case in the 2 weeks preceding study entry. V lost 1 base and J lost 0, with 10 bases in between. CDR3 length: 15 residues. CDR1 and CDR2 from the germline V gene are LGHNA and YSLEER. Clones were read by immunoSEQ multiplex PCR, and TCRdb kept only the in-frame ones, dropping some. The repertoire has around 170,000 clones, more than 75% of them found once; the top ten carry over 13%. The sequenced sample was PBMCs or T cells enriched from blood (not recorded which). The chain recombines TRBV4-3 with TRBJ2-7, with D possibly matching TRBD1 (6 bases). The clonotype was recovered from a man aged 60 to 75 who had been exposed to COVID-19. The CDR3 region has the DNA TGCGCCAGCAGCCAAGGGGGACATACCTCCTACGAGCAGTACTTC. Protein: CASSQGGHTSYEQYF.